This entry lists 28 T cell receptor beta chains sequenced from one sample in a study of identical twins. TCRdb ran MiXCR on the 5' RACE reads and lists one entry per CDR3 protein. The data hold some 500,000 distinct CDR3 sequences, with 12% to 15% observed a single time. In addition, the sample was reused for a study of yellow fever vaccine responses in identical twins.

The specimen sequenced was CD4+ T cells sorted from blood. These receptors were taken from a woman younger than 35 in good health.

In this sample, this clonotype turned up a few times. V gene TRBV29-1 combines with J gene TRBJ2-1, with D possibly called TRBD1 or TRBD2 (6 bases each). CDR3 length equals 14 residues. In germline, CDR1 is SQVTM, CDR2 ANQGSEA. V was clipped by 7 bases and J by 0 bases, with 13 bases between them. The CDR3: CSEGGLSSYNEQFF. The CDR3 coding sequence is TGCAGCGAGGGGGGCTTGAGCTCCTACAATGAGCAGTTCTTC.

This clonotype was seen a handful of times. The chain is built from TRBV5-1 and TRBJ2-3; TRBD2 matches at 11 bases. The CDR3 extends over 19 amino acids. The germline CDR1 and CDR2 sequences are SGHRS and YFSETQ. Trimming removed 0 bases from V and 8 bases from J; junction bases left unmatched: 17. In DNA, the CDR3 is TGCGCCAGCAGCTTGGTGGCTAGCGGGGGGCTCAATGCCTTTGCTACGCAGTATTTT. It yields the protein CASSLVASGGLNAFATQYF.

This clonotype was observed once. The rearrangement joins TRBV28 to TRBJ1-2, with a possible D match to TRBD1 (5 bases). Trimming stripped 1 base from V and 5 bases from J, with 14 bases between. CDR1 and CDR2 (germline): MDHEN, SYDVKM. This CDR3 is 15 amino acids long. In DNA form, the CDR3 reads TGTGCCAGCAGTTTATATGGGGCCCTGGGTTATGGCTACACCTTC. Translated, it gives CASSLYGALGYGYTF.

J is TRBJ2-1 and V is TRBV12-3 or TRBV12-4, with D perhaps TRBD2 (5 bases). Trimming took 2 bases from V and 5 from J, leaving 10 bases between them. The CDR3 has 14 residues. The CDR3 coding sequence is TGTGCCAGCAGTTTAAGGCAGACTAACAATGAGCAGTTCTTC. As protein: CASSLRQTNNEQFF.

The V gene is TRBV7-2, the J gene TRBJ2-5; D not certain. The CDR3 has 15 residues. The germline V gene encodes CDR1 SGHTA and CDR2 FQGNSA. The ends were cut back, 0 bases at V and 2 bases at J, with 10 bases in the middle. The CDR3 DNA reads as TGTGCCAGCAGCTTAGCAAGGCTAGATCAAGAGACCCAGTACTTC. Protein sequence: CASSLARLDQETQYF.

V gene TRBV20-1 combines with J gene TRBJ1-6; 8 bases agree with TRBD1. The CDR3 totals 15 residues. V shed 0 bases, J shed 5 bases, and the junction held 3 bases outside the gene matches. Germline values: CDR1 DFQATT, CDR2 SNEGSKA (reference sequence). The CDR3 DNA follows: TGCAGTGCTAGAGAACCGGACAGGGATAATTCACCCCTCCACTTT. Translation gives CSAREPDRDNSPLHF.

The table lists this clonotype with a few counts. The V and J genes are TRBV20-1 and TRBJ2-1; D may correspond to TRBD1 or TRBD2 (5 bases each). The V end lost 6 bases, the J end lost 8 bases, and 14 bases lay between the germline ends. The CDR3 runs to 12 residues. Germline V lookup: CDR1 DFQATT, CDR2 SNEGSKA (reference sequence). CDR3 DNA sequence: TGCAGTGCCACCGGGACCCTCTATGAGCAGTTCTTC. Protein sequence: CSATGTLYEQFF.

The chain has TRBV11-1 and TRBJ2-5; TRBD2 agrees at 8 bases. The CDR3 is 20 residues long. V lost 4 bases and J lost 3; bases outside the gene matches: 22. Per the germline V gene, CDR1 is SGHAT and CDR2 is FQDESV (reference sequence). CDR3 loop: CASSSRGFGPEGSGEETQYF. In DNA, the CDR3 is TGTGCCAGCAGCTCGCGCGGATTCGGGCCTGAAGGTAGCGGGGAAGAGACCCAGTACTTC.

This clonotype was detected a few times. The rearrangement joins TRBV6-1 to TRBJ1-5, with D perhaps matching TRBD1 (6 bases). Trimming shortened V by 8 bases and J by 1 base, and 21 bases separated the two germline ends. Germline CDR1 is MNHNS and CDR2 is SASEGT. The CDR3 has 17 residues. The DNA for the CDR3 is TGTGCCAGCGGACCCCATTGGGGGCCCAAGAGCAATCAGCCCCAGCATTTT. It specifies CASGPHWGPKSNQPQHF.

This clonotype was picked up a small number of times. V usage is TRBV5-6 and J usage is TRBJ2-7, with 12 positions matching TRBD2. The germline gives CDR1 SGHDT, CDR2 YYEEEE. Trimming cost V 4 bases and J 7 bases; bases outside gene matches: 6. This CDR3 spans 14 amino acids. The CDR3 coding sequence is TGTGCCAGCAGCCAGACTAGCGGGAGAGTGGAGCAGTACTTC. It specifies CASSQTSGRVEQYF. Based on the CDR3 plus reference TRBV5-6 and TRBJ2-7, the full variable domain is DAGVTQSPTHLIKTRGQQVTLRCSPKSGHDTVSWYQQALGQGPQFIFQYYEEEERQRGNFPDRFSGHQFPNYSSELNVNALLLGDSALYLCASSQTSGRVEQYFGPGTRLTVT.

This clonotype was detected a few times. This chain joins TRBV28 and TRBJ1-1; TRBD1 might be the D (5 bases). Germline V gene lookup returns CDR1 MDHEN and CDR2 SYDVKM. V lost 5 bases and J 1 base, leaving 11 bases between the germline ends. CDR3 length equals 14 residues. The chain's CDR3 is CASSRDRRNTEAFF. The CDR3 DNA sequence: TGTGCCAGCAGTCGAGACAGAAGGAACACTGAAGCTTTCTTT.

There are a few counts of this clonotype. V gene TRBV6-2 or TRBV6-3 combines with J gene TRBJ2-7, with D hard to call. The CDR3 length is 15 residues. V was shortened by 7 bases and J by 2 bases, with 18 bases between the two germline ends. Germline values: CDR1 MNHEY, CDR2 SVGEGT. This CDR3 is CASKPAWLDPYEQYF. The CDR3 region has the DNA TGTGCCAGCAAACCCGCGTGGCTAGACCCCTACGAGCAGTACTTC.

The chain couples TRBV5-6 to TRBJ2-7, with D perhaps TRBD1 (6 bases). The CDR3 has 15 amino acids. Trimming stripped 3 bases from V and 1 base from J, with 14 bases between. Germline values: CDR1 SGHDT, CDR2 YYEEEE. The CDR3 DNA follows: TGTGCCAGCAGCTGGGTACAGGGATATTCCTACGAGCAGTACTTC. Translating it yields CASSWVQGYSYEQYF.

This clonotype was observed a single time. The chain links TRBV5-5 to TRBJ2-7, with D uncertain. Trimming removed 5 bases at V and 4 bases at J, with 10 bases between. CDR1 and CDR2 (germline): SGHKS, YYEKEE (reference sequence). CDR3 size: 12 residues. The CDR3: CASRIGEYEQYF. The CDR3 coding sequence is TGTGCCAGCAGAATTGGAGAGTACGAGCAGTACTTC. Full variable domain (remainder filled in from reference TRBV5-5 and TRBJ2-7): DAGVTQSPTHLIKTRGQQVTLRCSPISGHKSVSWYQQVLGQGPQFIFQYYEKEERGRGNFPDRFSARQFPNYSSELNVNALLLGDSALYLCASRIGEYEQYFGPGTRLTVT.

This rearrangement joins TRBV6-1 to TRBJ2-2; 8 nucleotides match TRBD1. There are 17 residues in the CDR3. Germline CDR1 is MNHNS and CDR2 is SASEGT. Losses at the gene ends were 6 bases for V and 6 bases for J; bases not matched to a gene: 15. CDR3 DNA sequence: TGTGCCAGCAGCCCACAAACAGCAGACAGGGGTCCCGGGGAGCTGTTTTTT. It yields the protein CASSPQTADRGPGELFF.

This clonotype occurred a few times. This chain links TRBV20-1 with TRBJ2-1, with 8 bases identical to TRBD2. The CDR3 extends over 15 amino acids. Per the germline V gene, CDR1 is DFQATT and CDR2 is SNEGSKA (reference sequence). CDR3 sequence: CRGLSGSPGNNEQFF. The CDR3 DNA reads TGCAGGGGTCTGAGCGGGAGCCCTGGCAACAATGAGCAGTTCTTC.

This clonotype turned up a few times. The J gene is TRBJ2-1, the V gene TRBV3-1, with D unclear. This CDR3 comprises 12 residues. Germline V gives CDR1 LGHDT, CDR2 YNNKEL (reference sequence). Between the trimmed V and J ends, which lost 3 bases and 8 bases, there was a span of 8 bases. The DNA of the CDR3 is TGTGCCAGCAGCCAGTTAAGGGATGAGCAGTTCTTC. Its protein is CASSQLRDEQFF.

This clonotype showed up just once. The rearrangement links TRBV7-6 to TRBJ2-7, with a weak D call TRBD2 (5 bases). CDR1 and CDR2 (germline): SGHVS, FNYEAQ. The CDR3 loop spans 12 amino acids. Trimming removed 6 bases from V and 7 bases from J, with 13 bases in between. CDR3 coding DNA: TGTGCCAGCAGGGACGGGCCGGGGGAGCAGTACTTC. Its protein is CASRDGPGEQYF.

This chain connects TRBV6-5 to TRBJ2-1; 9 bases are a match to TRBD2. Germline-derived CDR1 and CDR2 are MNHEY and SVGAGI. The J segment lost 2 bases and the V segment lost 0 bases, leaving 2 bases of the junction unmatched. The CDR3 has 16 residues. The chain's CDR3 is CASSYSLAGAYNEQFF. The CDR3 DNA sequence: TGTGCCAGCAGTTACTCACTAGCGGGCGCCTACAATGAGCAGTTCTTC.

The V call is TRBV29-1, the J call TRBJ1-5; D is possibly TRBD1 (5 bases). The CDR3 contains 13 residues. Germline CDR1 is SQVTM and CDR2 is ANQGSEA. Trimming stripped 3 bases from V and 7 bases from J, with 13 bases between. The CDR3 reads CSVDAGVGQPQHF. The CDR3 coding sequence is TGCAGCGTTGATGCGGGGGTCGGGCAGCCCCAGCATTTT.

About this clonotype: With a much larger clone just one base away, this may be a read error. This chain connects TRBV4-2 to TRBJ2-5, with 7 nucleotides matching TRBD1. The CDR3 runs 14 residues. J was trimmed by 3 bases and V by 4 bases; bases with no gene match: 5. In germline, CDR1 is LGHNA, CDR2 YNFKEQ. As DNA, the CDR3 is TGTGCCAGCAGCCCAGACAGGGATGAAGAGACCCAGTACTTC. Protein: CASSPDRDEETQYF.

This clonotype was seen a few times. The chain uses TRBV24-1 and TRBJ2-2; 10 nucleotides match TRBD2. V lost 6 bases and J lost 4; bases outside the gene matches: 7. Per the germline V gene, CDR1 is KGHDR and CDR2 is SFDVKD. This CDR3 has 16 residues. The CDR3 nucleotides are TGTGCCACCAGTCCAGCGGGAGGGCCTCCCACCGGGGAGCTGTTTTTT. This gives the protein CATSPAGGPPTGELFF.

The rearrangement links TRBV6-1 to TRBJ2-7, with TRBD2 matching over 10 bases. J lost 6 bases, V lost 5 bases, and 16 bases had no gene match. The CDR3 consists of 17 residues. CDR1 is MNHNS and CDR2 is SASEGT in the germline V gene. The CDR3 is CASSRPRIAGGHGEQYF. The CDR3 DNA reads as TGTGCCAGCAGTAGACCACGGATAGCGGGAGGTCATGGCGAGCAGTACTTC.

The chain combines TRBV4-2 with TRBJ2-3; no firm D call. The germline gives CDR1 LGHNA, CDR2 YNFKEQ. V lost 0 bases and J 7 bases, leaving 8 bases between the germline ends. The CDR3 runs to 13 residues. This chain's CDR3 is CASSQEGSYTQYF. CDR3 nucleotide sequence: TGTGCCAGCAGCCAAGAGGGATCTTATACGCAGTATTTT.

This clonotype was seen only a few times. V is TRBV7-2 and J is TRBJ2-1; 8 nucleotides match TRBD2. J gave up 15 bases and V 2 bases, and 12 bases lay outside the gene matches. Germline CDR1 is SGHTA and CDR2 is FQGNSA. The CDR3 loop spans 14 amino acids. The CDR3 DNA sequence: TGTGCCAGCAGCTTAAGGAGGACTAGCCCGAATGTGTTCTTC. It specifies CASSLRRTSPNVFF.

This chain joins TRBV7-2 and TRBJ2-7; 9 bases fit TRBD2. The V gene end was trimmed by 1 base and the J gene end by 4 bases; junction bases not matched to a gene: 5. CDR1 is SGHTA, CDR2 FQGNSA, per germline. This CDR3 region has 15 residues. CDR3 amino acids: CASSLVGSGGYEQYF. For the CDR3, the DNA is TGTGCCAGCAGCTTAGTAGGTAGCGGGGGTTACGAGCAGTACTTC.

This clonotype appeared a few times. J is TRBJ2-3 and V is TRBV4-1; 7 positions match TRBD2. This CDR3 spans 15 amino acids. Trimming removed 4 bases from V and 6 bases from J; junction bases left unmatched: 10. Germline assignment: CDR1 MGHRA and CDR2 YSYEKL. CDR3 DNA sequence: TGCGCCAGCAGCCCCCTAGCGGAACCCGGGGATACGCAGTATTTT. It codes for CASSPLAEPGDTQYF.

This clonotype showed up just once. The gene calls are TRBV6-5 and TRBJ2-7, with TRBD1 as a possible D gene (5 bases). The length of the CDR3 is 14 residues. In germline, CDR1 is MNHEY, CDR2 SVGAGI. V lost 2 bases to trimming and J lost 6 bases, with 14 bases between them. CDR3 in DNA: TGTGCCAGCAGTTACATTCAGGGCTCGCGCGAGCAGTACTTC. Amino acids: CASSYIQGSREQYF.